This T cell receptor beta chain was sequenced for a study of shared clonotypes between healthy human individuals. Assay: immunoSEQ multiplex PCR; the TCRdb copy retains only in-frame clones and omits some. The sample shows 1.6 million or so clones, approximately 96% of them seen only once. Germline V lookup: CDR1 SGHVS, CDR2 FNYEAQ. V was pared by 8 bases and J by 4 bases, with 6 bases between. This CDR3 region has 10 residues. The chain employs TRBV7-6 and TRBJ2-7; D is ambiguous. Specimen: naive CD4+ T cells sorted from blood. Stated subset: CD45RA+ positively selected. The origin of this receptor is a man younger than 40 in good health. The CDR3 DNA is TGTGCCAGCGGCTGGTACGAGCAGTACTTC. It codes for CASGWYEQYF.